The 18 T cell receptor beta chains in this list originate from one sample, sequenced in a study of T cell clones after liver transplantation. Clones were read by immunoSEQ multiplex PCR, and TCRdb kept only the in-frame ones, dropping some. The sample lists tens of thousands of clones; just under 80% were seen once. The sequenced sample was CD8+ T cells from blood, obtained 54 months after liver transplant. Receptors were obtained from a human patient who received a liver transplant. Some of these T cells may belong to the graft donor.

This clone was counted once. J is TRBJ2-5 and V is TRBV27, with TRBD1 identical over 9 bases. This CDR3 comprises 15 residues. CDR1 and CDR2 from the germline V gene are MNHEY and SMNVEV (reference sequence). Trimming cost V 6 bases and J 5 bases; bases outside gene matches: 10. The CDR3 sequence is CASSTNRGRFETQYF. For the CDR3, the DNA is TGTGCCAGCAGCACGAACAGGGGGCGTTTCGAGACCCAGTACTTC.

This clone occurred a few times. The chain joins TRBV7-9 to TRBJ2-7; D is undetermined. CDR1 is SEHNR, CDR2 FQNEAQ, per germline (reference sequence). Between the trimmed V and J ends, which lost 3 bases and 3 bases, there was a span of 12 bases. This CDR3 has 14 residues. The CDR3 loop reads CASSFLASGYEQYF. DNA of the CDR3: TGTGCCAGCAGCTTTCTCGCGTCTGGCTACGAGCAGTACTTC.

The chain combines TRBV29-1 with TRBJ2-3; 12 nucleotides line up with TRBD2. The CDR3 spans 16 residues. Germline V lookup: CDR1 SQVTM, CDR2 ANQGSEA. The V segment lost 0 bases and the J segment 4 bases; nucleotides outside the gene matches: 5. The CDR3: CSVEEASGGAPDTQYF. The CDR3 DNA follows: TGCAGCGTTGAAGAGGCTAGCGGGGGGGCCCCAGATACGCAGTATTTT.

This clone was seen more than once but under ten times. DNA of the CDR3: TGTGCCAGCAGTGAAGCGACAGGGGGCGCAGATACGCAGTATTTT. Translation: CASSEATGGADTQYF. The rearrangement uses TRBV6-1 and TRBJ2-3; 10 bases match TRBD1. CDR1 and CDR2 from the germline V gene are MNHNS and SASEGT. The ends lost 0 bases at V and 4 bases at J; junction bases unmatched: 1. The CDR3 is made up of 15 amino acids.

The chain has TRBV7-6 and TRBJ1-4; TRBD1 might be the D (5 bases). The germline V and J ends were trimmed by 1 base and 5 bases, with 14 bases remaining between them. This CDR3 region has 16 residues. Germline V CDR1 and CDR2: SGHVS, FNYEAQ. In DNA, the CDR3 is TGTGCCAGCAGCTTAGTCTGGGCCGGGGGGAATGAAAAACTGTTTTTT. Its protein product is CASSLVWAGGNEKLFF.

V and J are TRBV2 and TRBJ1-2; D gene uncertain. Looked up from germline, CDR1 is SNHLY and CDR2 is FYNNEI. V was clipped by 1 base and J by 4 bases, with 13 bases between them. The CDR3 runs 15 residues. The CDR3 sequence is CASSEGFRPAYGYTF. The CDR3 DNA follows: TGTGCCAGCAGTGAAGGTTTCCGGCCGGCCTATGGCTACACCTTC.

The chain uses TRBV10-2 and TRBJ1-1; 8 bases map to TRBD1. CDR3 length: 16 residues. The V and J ends lost 5 bases and 6 bases, in that order; junction bases with no gene match: 14. Looked up from germline, CDR1 is WSHSY and CDR2 is SAAADI. The CDR3 is CASSPTGTGGRAEAFF. CDR3 nucleotides: TGCGCCAGCAGTCCGACCGGCACAGGGGGGAGGGCTGAAGCTTTCTTT.

J is TRBJ2-1 and V is TRBV30; tentatively, D is TRBD1 or TRBD2 (5 bases each). Trimming pared 8 bases from V and 5 bases from J, leaving 16 bases between. The germline CDR1 and CDR2 sequences are GTSNPN and SVGIG (reference sequence). The CDR3 sequence is 13 residues long. The chain's CDR3 is CALPGLGNNEQFF. CDR3 coding DNA: TGTGCCCTTCCGGGGCTAGGGAACAATGAGCAGTTCTTC.

This chain joins TRBV2 and TRBJ2-1; D unclear. CDR3 size: 12 residues. With 8 bases removed from V and 4 bases from J, the gap between germline ends came to 9 bases. Germline loops: CDR1 SNHLY, CDR2 FYNNEI. CDR3 nucleotide sequence: TGTGCCAGCGAGGACGGTTACAATGAGCAGTTCTTC. Its protein is CASEDGYNEQFF.

CDR3 in DNA: TGTGCCAGCAGTTTTCAGCGGCAGATCAATCAGCCCCAGCATTTT. Translating gives CASSFQRQINQPQHF. The chain joins TRBV28 to TRBJ1-5; D remains ambiguous. V lost 3 bases to trimming and J lost 3 bases, with 12 bases between them. This CDR3 comprises 15 residues. CDR1 is MDHEN and CDR2 is SYDVKM in the germline V gene.

The chain recombines TRBV5-1 with TRBJ1-2; D not certain. Germline CDR1 SGHRS, CDR2 YFSETQ. The V gene lost 0 bases and the J gene lost 8 bases, with 11 bases spanning the gap. The CDR3 sequence is 13 residues long. As DNA, the CDR3 is TGCGCCAGCAGCTTGGATTCTGGGTTCGGCTACACCTTC. Amino acids: CASSLDSGFGYTF.

This clone came up a few times. This sequence joins TRBV2 and TRBJ1-1; tentatively, D is TRBD1 (6 bases). The CDR3 sequence is 16 residues long. The germline V and J ends were trimmed by 5 bases and 3 bases, with 19 bases remaining between them. Germline values: CDR1 SNHLY, CDR2 FYNNEI. CDR3 loop: CASSRGWGATDTEAFF. The CDR3 bases are TGTGCCAGCAGTAGGGGATGGGGGGCGACGGACACTGAAGCTTTCTTT.

CDR3 in amino acids: CASSSLTGGTEAFF. CDR3 DNA sequence: TGTGCCAGCAGTTCCTTAACAGGGGGAACTGAAGCTTTCTTT. J is TRBJ1-1 and V is TRBV28; 8 nucleotides agree with TRBD1. The CDR3 is 14 amino acids. V dropped 4 bases and J dropped 5; count of bases not matched to a gene: 6. Germline values: CDR1 MDHEN, CDR2 SYDVKM.

The gene calls are TRBV6-1 and TRBJ2-7; D gene unclear. The CDR3 is made up of 14 amino acids. V was pared by 2 bases and J by 5 bases, with 13 bases between. Per the germline V gene, CDR1 is MNHNS and CDR2 is SASEGT. CDR3 sequence: CASSELGLTDEQYF. The CDR3 bases are TGTGCCAGCAGTGAACTCGGGCTAACGGACGAGCAGTACTTC.

This clone appeared a single time. This sequence joins TRBV28 and TRBJ2-7, with D perhaps matching TRBD1 or TRBD2 (5 bases each). V gave up 6 bases and J gave up 2 bases, with 20 bases separating them. The CDR3 sequence is 16 residues long. The germline V gene encodes CDR1 MDHEN and CDR2 SYDVKM. The CDR3 region is CASSYIGRVGAYEQYF. CDR3 in DNA: TGTGCCAGCAGCTATATCGGCAGGGTGGGGGCCTACGAGCAGTACTTC.

V is TRBV6-5 and J is TRBJ1-5, with D possibly being TRBD1 (5 bases). The V gene lost 5 bases and the J gene lost 1 base, with 12 bases spanning the gap. Germline-derived CDR1 and CDR2 are MNHEY and SVGAGI. This CDR3 contains 15 residues. This chain's CDR3 is CASSKTVPSNQPQHF. CDR3 DNA: TGTGCCAGCAGTAAGACAGTTCCAAGCAATCAGCCCCAGCATTTT.

The chain couples TRBV5-6 to TRBJ2-1; perhaps TRBD1 as D (8 bases). Between the trimmed V and J ends, which lost 3 bases and 3 bases, there was a span of 19 bases. The CDR3 loop spans 17 amino acids. Germline CDR1 and CDR2: SGHDT and YYEEEE. CDR3 region: CASSSTLQGGVYNEQFF. CDR3 bases: TGTGCCAGCAGCTCCACCCTACAGGGGGGGGTCTACAATGAGCAGTTCTTC. Full variable domain (remainder filled in from reference TRBV5-6 and TRBJ2-1): DAGVTQSPTHLIKTRGQQVTLRCSPKSGHDTVSWYQQALGQGPQFIFQYYEEEERQRGNFPDRFSGHQFPNYSSELNVNALLLGDSALYLCASSSTLQGGVYNEQFFGPGTRLTVL.

This sequence joins TRBV7-9 and TRBJ1-4; weak D call: TRBD1 (5 bases). The CDR3 is 15 amino acids. CDR1 and CDR2 from the germline V gene are SEHNR and FQNEAQ (reference sequence). V lost 7 bases to trimming and J lost 3 bases, with 15 bases between them. In DNA, the CDR3 is TGTGCCAGCAAGTATCAGGGCCTCTCTAATGAAAAACTGTTTTTT. Residues: CASKYQGLSNEKLFF.